This paragraph covers one TCR beta chain sequence. This clone was seen a few times. It lacks a known antigen. No quality values exist for individual bases; no much larger clone is one base distant. The cohort consisted of fewer than 700 healthy bone marrow donors. At the time of sampling, all cohort members were nominally healthy, though unrecorded immune exposures were likely present. The donor tested CMV seropositive and was one of the 289 seropositive cohort members. Each donor provided a peripheral blood sample, and peripheral blood mononuclear cells were used for TCR beta sequencing. The Qiagen DNeasy Blood Extraction Kit was used to extract genomic DNA from the blood cell samples. This entry is derived from a study of cytomegalovirus exposure and HLA in healthy donors (dated by TCRdb to about 2017). Looking at the study overall: An earlier analysis of 587 of the donors reported 250 to 350 Gb of sequence data and around 110 million unique TCR beta sequences obtained from some 200 million T cells. An earlier analysis of some 600 of the donors applied high-throughput TCR beta sequencing to assess whether each TCR beta V gene segment acted as functional or pseudogenic. Along with the roughly 710-subject first cohort, a separate validation cohort of roughly 110 different subjects was used. The study used immunosequencing to profile the T cell repertoires of some 600 subjects and linked those repertoires to cytomegalovirus serostatus. High-throughput TCR immunosequencing, statistical association of individual TCRs with disease status, and machine learning were combined to predict cytomegalovirus infection status. Both class I and class II loci were covered by HLA typing, at four-digit resolution. In a later genetic analysis, genome-wide SNP genotypes for about 55% of the 666 donors were used, and that subset was treated as a discovery cohort. Every repertoire in the discovery cohort had been generated on one and the same sequencing platform. Because of strong linkage in the cohort, roughly 5 DR-DQ haplotypes were treated as single units for association and clustering. Donor age, sex, ethnicity and CMV serostatus were compiled together with the repertoire data. Rather than drawing on any new phenotypic data, the later analysis identified candidate immune exposures from TCR beta sequences and the way those sequences occurred across donors. The number of donors typed differed by locus, with about 629-640 for A, B, C, DRB1 and DQB1, roughly 520 for DQA1, about 610 for DPA1, and 472 for DPB1. Among the approximately 430 genotyped donors, about 83% belonged to the genetic ancestry cluster associated with self-reported Caucasian donors. Among 398 genotyped donors of the cohort, an average of roughly 240,000 unique TCR beta nucleotide sequences were sequenced per donor, around a sixth of them non-productive. The aim of the study was to test whether cataloging public T cell receptors could identify signatures of past pathogen exposure. An early release that covered roughly 600 HLA-typed donors contained approximately 300 gigabases of sequencing data and around 80 million unique TCR sequences. To study patterns of TCR occurrence, a later analysis re-analyzed previously published TCR beta repertoires from hundreds of donors and added high-resolution HLA genotyping. The paper as a whole reports these results and caveats: A further reported finding was that TCR beta sequences accurately predicted the HLA-A and HLA-B alleles for most subjects in the first cohort. A few of the identified cytomegalovirus-associated TCR beta chains were confirmed in vitro to be specific for cytomegalovirus antigens. This cohort had only TCR beta chains sequenced, and the lack of alpha or paired-chain data limited which features could be detected. HLA typing was unavailable for some donors at each locus, so association tests used only the typed subset. In an earlier analysis of some 550 of the donors, most TCR beta V segments were observed in productive rearrangements about 87% or about 30% of the time, broadly matching IMGT annotations. In a later analysis, most CMV-associated TCR beta chains were found to appear HLA-restricted, with HLA associations seemingly driven largely by CMV exposure. According to a later analysis, parvovirus B19, influenza, CMV and Epstein-Barr virus appeared linked to several top co-occurrence clusters. The study listed 164 TCR beta chains as associated with cytomegalovirus. In a later analysis, some 17,000 TCR beta sequences were associated with specific HLA alleles at a false discovery rate of 0.05. The sequencing pipeline was judged likely to have produced a cluster of highly shared sequence variants as a technical artifact. According to the authors, the approach could potentially be generalized to other disease states and immunological phenotypes. A later genetic analysis associated a missense DCLRE1C variant with V-gene and J-gene trimming of TCR beta chains, and an independent cohort replicated the association. According to a later analysis, TCR association rates differed among HLA loci, with DRB1 alleles showing the most associated TCRs and HLA-C alleles showing the fewest. Most TCR sequences were observed very rarely across donors, whereas some public TCRs were present in many individuals. Strong co-occurrence of HLA alleles, especially DR and DQ, made assigning TCR associations to individual alleles difficult. Linkage disequilibrium might explain the correlated functional status among segregating V segments, but an unknown experimental factor could not be ruled out. Presence/absence analyses assumed roughly uniform sequencing depth across donors, an assumption that may not hold. According to a later genetic analysis, donors in an Asian-associated ancestry cluster had fewer N-insertions in productive TCRs than the approximately 630-donor mean. For the cohort, immune exposure information was limited to CMV serostatus. About 15 rarely observed V segments, including chromosome 9 orphons, were excluded from the earlier analysis of some 590 of the donors because counts were too low. The classifier was reported to diagnose cytomegalovirus status with high specificity and sensitivity in both the original cohort and the validation cohort. Because the 87-base-pair reads could not distinguish some IMGT-functional V segments, including TRBV6-2 and TRBV6-3, those segments were excluded. Compared with equally common non-associated chains, HLA-associated TCR beta chains in a later analysis were more clonally expanded and had lower generation probabilities.

Library preparation employed the immunoSEQ multiplex PCR assay. For the multiplex PCR, a mixture combining 60 forward primers for TCR Vbeta segments and 13 reverse primers for TCR Jbeta segments was used. Amplification of the CDR3 region of rearranged TCR beta genes was performed with a multiplex PCR assay on genomic DNA. The Illumina HiSeq System was used to sequence the amplified TCR beta libraries as 87-base-pair reads. In the paper's pipeline: Across the 670 or so repertoires, a later analysis counted approximately 75 million unique TCR beta chains, roughly 11 million of which were shared by at least two donors. Raw reads were error-corrected and collapsed into unique sequences with a nearest-neighbor algorithm that merged closely related sequences to remove PCR and sequencing errors. V, D and J gene segments were assigned by aligning CDR3 sequences to IMGT reference sequences. Each retained sequence needed at least a six-nucleotide match to both a V gene segment and a J gene segment. Rearrangements were called productive when the CDR3 lacked stop codons and stayed in frame with V and J; all others were non-productive. Following IMGT convention, CDR3 was defined as the stretch from the second conserved V-encoded cysteine to the conserved J-encoded phenylalanine. The earlier analysis of about 590 of the donors excluded sequences that lacked an unambiguous match to a single V gene segment. An earlier analysis of approximately 590 of the donors called V segments functional above 56.7% productive rearrangements and segregating when the between-donor standard deviation exceeded 5%. A statistical classification framework was built for diagnosing cytomegalovirus status from the catalog of TCR beta chain sequences. A later analysis assigned V and J genes by comparing TCR nucleotide sequences with IMGT/GENE-DB human TR gene sequences. A later analysis assigned CDR3 sequences and most-parsimonious VDJ recombination scenarios with the TCRdist pipeline. In a later analysis, each TCR beta chain was defined by its CDR3 amino acid sequence together with its V-gene family, and reads without a unique V-gene family were excluded. In a later analysis, 550 to 650 highly shared, low-generation-probability nucleotide sequences were removed to address suspected cross-contamination and a sequencing artifact. A later analysis calculated a clonal expansion index for each public chain from normalized within-repertoire ranks of inferred template counts. Generation probabilities in a later analysis came from a VDJ recombination model fitted to out-of-frame rearrangements, and those results were checked against IGoR. In a later analysis, TCR-TCR, TCR-HLA and TCR-CMV co-occurrence was scored with hypergeometric tests, and a repertoire-size bias correction was applied to TCR pairs. False discovery rates were estimated in a later analysis by permuting HLA or CMV assignments 20 times. In a later analysis, co-occurring TCRs were grouped with DBSCAN, and TCRdist sequence similarity was added when clustering was performed within HLA-allele-positive subsets. Co-occurrence clustering excluded repertoires with fewer than 30,000 or more than 120,000 public chains, plus five with anomalous nucleotide sharing. TCRdb retrieved this table from immuneACCESS and kept in-frame rearrangements only. Not all clones are present; in checked studies, unresolved V genes account for under half, and no reason is known for the remainder. Clone size and V and J calls were adopted from that table, with D and trimming inferred from the DNA. The sample table shows roughly 120,000 clones, and 77% are seen once. Roughly 13% of the sample lies in the top ten.

The CDR3 spans 13 residues, from the cysteine through the phenylalanine. Left in the record is the CDR3 DNA by itself, 39 bases read in frame from the first base. From a lookup of the germline V gene (reference sequence), CDR1 and CDR2 are GTSNPN and SVGIG. This TCR derives from a woman aged 40 to 50 in good health and CMV-seropositive. The source material was PBMCs. This chain joins TRBV30 to TRBJ1-3; 8 bases in the middle match TRBD1. The nucleotides are TGTGCTGGCGGCAGGGGGCTGGGAAACACCATATATTTT. This codes for CAGGRGLGNTIYF.